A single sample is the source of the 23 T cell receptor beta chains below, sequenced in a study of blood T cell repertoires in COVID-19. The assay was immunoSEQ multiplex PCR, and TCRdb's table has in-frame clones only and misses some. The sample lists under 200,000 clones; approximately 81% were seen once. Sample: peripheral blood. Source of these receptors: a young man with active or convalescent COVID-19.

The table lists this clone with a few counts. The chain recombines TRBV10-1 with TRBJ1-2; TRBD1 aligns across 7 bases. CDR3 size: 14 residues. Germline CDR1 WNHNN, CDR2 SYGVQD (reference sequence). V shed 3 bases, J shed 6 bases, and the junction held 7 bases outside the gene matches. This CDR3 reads CASSDSTGIDGYTF. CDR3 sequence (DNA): TGCGCCAGCAGTGACTCGACAGGGATTGATGGCTACACCTTC.

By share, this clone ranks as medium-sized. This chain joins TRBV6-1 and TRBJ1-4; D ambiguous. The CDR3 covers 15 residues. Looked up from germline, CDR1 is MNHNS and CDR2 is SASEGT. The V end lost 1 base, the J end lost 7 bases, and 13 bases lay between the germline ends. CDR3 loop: CASSEEKGGSEKLFF. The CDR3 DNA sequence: TGTGCCAGCAGTGAAGAGAAGGGAGGTAGTGAAAAACTGTTTTTT.

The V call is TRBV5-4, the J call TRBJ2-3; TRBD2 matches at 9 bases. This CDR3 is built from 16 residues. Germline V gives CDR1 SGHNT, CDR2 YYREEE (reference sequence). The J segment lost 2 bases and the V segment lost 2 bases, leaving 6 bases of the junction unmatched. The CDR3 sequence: CASSFQRGANTDTQYF. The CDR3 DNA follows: TGTGCCAGCAGCTTCCAGCGGGGGGCCAACACAGATACGCAGTATTTT.

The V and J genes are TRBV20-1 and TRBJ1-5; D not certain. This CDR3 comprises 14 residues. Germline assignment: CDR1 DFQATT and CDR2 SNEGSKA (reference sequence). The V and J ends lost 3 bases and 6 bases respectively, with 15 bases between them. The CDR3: CSASTSASGQPQHF. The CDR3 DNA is TGCAGTGCTAGTACAAGCGCGTCGGGTCAGCCCCAGCATTTT.

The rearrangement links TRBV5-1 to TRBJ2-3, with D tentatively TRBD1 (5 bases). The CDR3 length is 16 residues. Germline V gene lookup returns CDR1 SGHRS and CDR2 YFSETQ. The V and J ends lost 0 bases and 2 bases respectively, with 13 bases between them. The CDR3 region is CASSLGAQVLTDTQYF. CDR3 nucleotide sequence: TGCGCCAGCAGCTTGGGTGCACAGGTCCTCACAGATACGCAGTATTTT.

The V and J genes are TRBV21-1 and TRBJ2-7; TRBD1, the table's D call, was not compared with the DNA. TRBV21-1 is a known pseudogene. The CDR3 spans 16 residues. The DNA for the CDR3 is TGTGCCAGCAGCAAAGTGAAAGAGGACAGGGCGGTCGAGCAGTACTTC. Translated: CASSKVKEDRAVEQYF.

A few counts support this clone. CDR3 region: CASSLAPQGRGSQETQYF. The CDR3 bases are TGTGCCAGCAGCTTAGCTCCTCAAGGCAGGGGAAGCCAAGAGACCCAGTACTTC. The rearrangement uses TRBV7-2 and TRBJ2-5; the D gene is possibly TRBD1 (6 bases). The CDR3 has 18 amino acids. Germline CDR1 reads SGHTA; CDR2 reads FQGNSA. V was clipped by 0 bases and J by 1 base, with 18 bases between them. The whole variable domain, filled in from reference TRBV7-2 and TRBJ2-5, reads GAGVSQSPSNKVTEKGKDVELRCDPISGHTALYWYRQSLGQGLEFLIYFQGNSAPDKSGLPSDRFSAERTGGSVSTLTIQRTQQEDSAVYLCASSLAPQGRGSQETQYFGPGTRLLVL.

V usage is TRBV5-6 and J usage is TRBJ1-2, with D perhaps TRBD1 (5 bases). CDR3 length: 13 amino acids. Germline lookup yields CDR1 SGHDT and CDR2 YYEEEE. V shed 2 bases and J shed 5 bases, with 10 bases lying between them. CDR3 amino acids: CASSFGRVYGYTF. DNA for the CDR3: TGTGCCAGCAGCTTTGGCAGGGTATATGGCTACACCTTC.

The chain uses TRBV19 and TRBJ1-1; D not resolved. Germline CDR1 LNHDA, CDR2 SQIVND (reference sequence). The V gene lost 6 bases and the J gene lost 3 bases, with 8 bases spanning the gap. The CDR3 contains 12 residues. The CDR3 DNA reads TGTGCCAGTAGCCTTAGATACACTGAAGCTTTCTTT. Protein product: CASSLRYTEAFF.

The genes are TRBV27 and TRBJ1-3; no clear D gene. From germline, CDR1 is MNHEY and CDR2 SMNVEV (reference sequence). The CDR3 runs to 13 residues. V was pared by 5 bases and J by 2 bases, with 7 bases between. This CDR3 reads CASSARAGNTIYF. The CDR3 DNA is TGTGCCAGCAGTGCGCGGGCTGGAAACACCATATATTTT.

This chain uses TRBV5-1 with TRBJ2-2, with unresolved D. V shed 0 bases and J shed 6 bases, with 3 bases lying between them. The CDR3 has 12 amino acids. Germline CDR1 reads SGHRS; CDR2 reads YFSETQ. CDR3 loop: CASSLASGELFF. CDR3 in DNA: TGCGCCAGCAGCTTGGCTTCCGGGGAGCTGTTTTTT.

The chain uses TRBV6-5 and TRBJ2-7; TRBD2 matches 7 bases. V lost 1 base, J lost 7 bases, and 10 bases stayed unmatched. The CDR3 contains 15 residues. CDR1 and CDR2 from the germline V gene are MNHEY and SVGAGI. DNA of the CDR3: TGTGCCAGCAGTTACTACGTAGGACTAGTAGGTGAGCAGTACTTC. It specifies CASSYYVGLVGEQYF.

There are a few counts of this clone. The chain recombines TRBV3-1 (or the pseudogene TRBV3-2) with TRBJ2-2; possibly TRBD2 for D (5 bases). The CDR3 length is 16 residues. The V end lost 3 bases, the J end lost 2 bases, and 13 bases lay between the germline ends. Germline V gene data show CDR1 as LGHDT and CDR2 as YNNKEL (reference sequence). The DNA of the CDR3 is TGTGCCAGCAGCCACCGTAGGGAGACCAACACCGGGGAGCTGTTTTTT. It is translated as CASSHRRETNTGELFF.

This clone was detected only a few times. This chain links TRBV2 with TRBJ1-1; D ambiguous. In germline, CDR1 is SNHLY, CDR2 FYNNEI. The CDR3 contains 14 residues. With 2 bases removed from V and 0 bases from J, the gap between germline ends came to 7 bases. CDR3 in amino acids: CASSERTLNTEAFF. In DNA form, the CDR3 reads TGTGCCAGCAGTGAACGCACACTGAACACTGAAGCTTTCTTT.

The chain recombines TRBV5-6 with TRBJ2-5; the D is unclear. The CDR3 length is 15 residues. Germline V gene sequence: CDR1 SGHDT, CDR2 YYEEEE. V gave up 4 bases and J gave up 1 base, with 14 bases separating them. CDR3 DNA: TGTGCCAGCAGCCTCCCGCGAAGGAGCCAAGAGACCCAGTACTTC. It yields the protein CASSLPRRSQETQYF.

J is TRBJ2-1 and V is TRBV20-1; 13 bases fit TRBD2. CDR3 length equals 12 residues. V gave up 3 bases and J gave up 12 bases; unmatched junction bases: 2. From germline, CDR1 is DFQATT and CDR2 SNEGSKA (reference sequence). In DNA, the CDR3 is TGCAGTGCTAGTCGACTAGCGGGGGGGCAGTTCTTC. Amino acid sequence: CSASRLAGGQFF.

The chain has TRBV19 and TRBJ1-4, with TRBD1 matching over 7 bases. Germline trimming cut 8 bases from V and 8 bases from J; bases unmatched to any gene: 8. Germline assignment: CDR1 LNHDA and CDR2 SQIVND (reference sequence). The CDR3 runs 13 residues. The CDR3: CASSLDRLEKLFF. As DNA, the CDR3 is TGTGCCAGTTCCTTGGACAGGCTCGAAAAACTGTTTTTT.

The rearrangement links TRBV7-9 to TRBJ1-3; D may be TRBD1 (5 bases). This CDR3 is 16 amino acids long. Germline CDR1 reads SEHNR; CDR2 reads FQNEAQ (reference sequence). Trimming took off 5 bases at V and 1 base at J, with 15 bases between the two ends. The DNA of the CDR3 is TGTGCCAGCAGCCTCCGTCCGGGGGTTTCTGGAAACACCATATATTTT. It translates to CASSLRPGVSGNTIYF.

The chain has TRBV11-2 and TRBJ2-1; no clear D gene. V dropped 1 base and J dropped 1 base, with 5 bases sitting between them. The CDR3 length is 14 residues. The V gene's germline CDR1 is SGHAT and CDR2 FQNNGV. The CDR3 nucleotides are TGTGCCAGCAGCTTAGGGCCTTCCTACAATGAGCAGTTCTTC. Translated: CASSLGPSYNEQFF.

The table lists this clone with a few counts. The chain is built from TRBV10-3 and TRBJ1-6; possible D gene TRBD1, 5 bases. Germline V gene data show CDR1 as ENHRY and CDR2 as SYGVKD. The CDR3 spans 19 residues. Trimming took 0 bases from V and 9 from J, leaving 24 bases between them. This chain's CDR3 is CAISESPSSQGGKSSPLHF. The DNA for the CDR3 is TGTGCCATCAGTGAGTCTCCGTCTTCGCAGGGAGGCAAATCTTCACCCCTCCACTTT.

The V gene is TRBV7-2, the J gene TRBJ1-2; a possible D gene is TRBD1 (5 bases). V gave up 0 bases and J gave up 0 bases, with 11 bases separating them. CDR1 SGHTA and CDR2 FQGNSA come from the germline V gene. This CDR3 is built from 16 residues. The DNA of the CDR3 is TGTGCCAGCAGCTTAGCGCGACAGACAGCTAACTATGGCTACACCTTC. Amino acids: CASSLARQTANYGYTF.

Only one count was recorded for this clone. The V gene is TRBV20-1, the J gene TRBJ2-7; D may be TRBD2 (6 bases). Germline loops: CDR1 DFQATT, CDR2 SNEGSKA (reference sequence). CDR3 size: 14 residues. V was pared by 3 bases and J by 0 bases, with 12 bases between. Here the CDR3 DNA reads TGCAGTGCTAGTACAGCGGGCCGCTCCTACGAGCAGTACTTC. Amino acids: CSASTAGRSYEQYF.

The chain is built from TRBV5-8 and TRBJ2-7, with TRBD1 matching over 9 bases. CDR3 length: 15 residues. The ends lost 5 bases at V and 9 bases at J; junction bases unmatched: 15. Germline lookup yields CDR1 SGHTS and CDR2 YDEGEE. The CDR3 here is CASSTQNRGHFGQYF. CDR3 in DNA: TGTGCCAGCAGTACTCAGAACAGGGGGCATTTCGGGCAGTACTTC.